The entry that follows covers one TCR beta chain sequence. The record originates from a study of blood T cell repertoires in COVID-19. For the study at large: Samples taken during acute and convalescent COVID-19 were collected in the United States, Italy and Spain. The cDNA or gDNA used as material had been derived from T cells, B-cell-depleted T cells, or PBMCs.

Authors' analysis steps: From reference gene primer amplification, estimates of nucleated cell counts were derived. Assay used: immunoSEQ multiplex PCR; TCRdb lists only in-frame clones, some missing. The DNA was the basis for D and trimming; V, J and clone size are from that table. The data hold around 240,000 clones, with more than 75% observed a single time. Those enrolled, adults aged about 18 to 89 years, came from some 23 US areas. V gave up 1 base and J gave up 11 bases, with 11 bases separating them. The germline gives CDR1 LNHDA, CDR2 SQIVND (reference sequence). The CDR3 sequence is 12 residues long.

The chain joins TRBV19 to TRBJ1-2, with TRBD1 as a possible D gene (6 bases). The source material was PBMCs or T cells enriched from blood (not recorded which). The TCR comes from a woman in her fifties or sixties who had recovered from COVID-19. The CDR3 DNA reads TGTGCCAGTAGTATAGCGGAGGGGGGGTACACCTTC. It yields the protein CASSIAEGGYTF.